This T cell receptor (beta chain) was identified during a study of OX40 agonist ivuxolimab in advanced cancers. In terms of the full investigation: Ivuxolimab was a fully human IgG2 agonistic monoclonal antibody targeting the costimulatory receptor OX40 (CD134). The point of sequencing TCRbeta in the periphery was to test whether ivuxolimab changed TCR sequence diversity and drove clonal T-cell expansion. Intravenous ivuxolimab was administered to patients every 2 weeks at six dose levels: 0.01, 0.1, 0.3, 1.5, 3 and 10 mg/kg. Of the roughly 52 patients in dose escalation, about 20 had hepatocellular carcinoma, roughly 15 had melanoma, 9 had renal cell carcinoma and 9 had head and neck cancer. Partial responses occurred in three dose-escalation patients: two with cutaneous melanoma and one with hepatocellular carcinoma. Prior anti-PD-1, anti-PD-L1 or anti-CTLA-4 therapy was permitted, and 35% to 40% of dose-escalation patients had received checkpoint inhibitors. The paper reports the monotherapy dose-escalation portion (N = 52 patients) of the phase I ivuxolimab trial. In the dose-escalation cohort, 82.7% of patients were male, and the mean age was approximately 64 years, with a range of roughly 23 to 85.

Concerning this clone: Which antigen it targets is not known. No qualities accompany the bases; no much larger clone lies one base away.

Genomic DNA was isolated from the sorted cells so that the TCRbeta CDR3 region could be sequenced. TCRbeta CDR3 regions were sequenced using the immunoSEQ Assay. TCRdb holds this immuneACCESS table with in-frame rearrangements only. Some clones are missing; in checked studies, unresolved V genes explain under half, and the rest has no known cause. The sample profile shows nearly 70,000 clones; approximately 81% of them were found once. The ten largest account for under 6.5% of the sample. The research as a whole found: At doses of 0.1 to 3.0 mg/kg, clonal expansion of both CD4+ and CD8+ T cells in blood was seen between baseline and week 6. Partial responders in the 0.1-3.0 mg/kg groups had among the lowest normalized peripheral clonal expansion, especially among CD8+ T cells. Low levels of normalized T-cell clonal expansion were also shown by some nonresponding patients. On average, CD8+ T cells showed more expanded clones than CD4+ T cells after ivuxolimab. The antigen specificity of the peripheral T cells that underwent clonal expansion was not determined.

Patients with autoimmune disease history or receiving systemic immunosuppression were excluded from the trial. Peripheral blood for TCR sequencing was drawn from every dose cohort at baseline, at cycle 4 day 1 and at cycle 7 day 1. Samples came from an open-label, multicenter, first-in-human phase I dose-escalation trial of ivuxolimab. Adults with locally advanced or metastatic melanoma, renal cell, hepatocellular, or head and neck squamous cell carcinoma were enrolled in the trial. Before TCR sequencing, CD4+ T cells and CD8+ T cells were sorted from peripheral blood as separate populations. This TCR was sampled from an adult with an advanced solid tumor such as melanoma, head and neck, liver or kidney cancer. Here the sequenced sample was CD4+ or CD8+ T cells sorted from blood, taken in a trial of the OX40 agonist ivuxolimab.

The CDR3: CSSQTGSNEQFF. The sequence in DNA is TGCAGCTCACAGACAGGGAGCAATGAGCAGTTCTTC. The chain employs TRBV29-1 and TRBJ2-1; a stretch of 7 junction bases matches TRBD1. In the germline V gene, CDR1 corresponds to SQVTM and CDR2 to ANQGSEA. From V the trimming removes 8 bases and from J it removes 6 bases, while the gene matches leave 7 bases of the junction unaccounted for. The CDR3 goes from the cysteine to the phenylalanine over 12 residues. Only the CDR3 part of the read is kept: 36 bases, read in frame from the first base.